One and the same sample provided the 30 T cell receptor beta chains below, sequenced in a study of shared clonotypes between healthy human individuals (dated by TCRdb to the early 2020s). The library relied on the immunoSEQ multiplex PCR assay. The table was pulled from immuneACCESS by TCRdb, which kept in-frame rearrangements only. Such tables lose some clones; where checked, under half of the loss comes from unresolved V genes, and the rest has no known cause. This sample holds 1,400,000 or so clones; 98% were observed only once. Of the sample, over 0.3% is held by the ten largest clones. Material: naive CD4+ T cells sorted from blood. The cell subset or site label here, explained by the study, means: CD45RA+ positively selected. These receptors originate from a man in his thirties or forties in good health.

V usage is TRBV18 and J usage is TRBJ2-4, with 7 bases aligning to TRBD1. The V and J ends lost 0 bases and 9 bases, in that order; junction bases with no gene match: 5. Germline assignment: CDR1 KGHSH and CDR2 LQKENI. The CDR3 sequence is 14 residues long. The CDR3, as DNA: TGTGCCAGCTCACCACCGGGTCCAGGGGGCATTCAGTACTTC. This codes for CASSPPGPGGIQYF.

The CDR3 bases are TGTGCCAGCAGTTACGGGGCAGGGCTTCAGCCCCAGCATTTT. This encodes CASSYGAGLQPQHF. This rearrangement joins TRBV6-5 to TRBJ1-5, with D tentatively TRBD1 (5 bases). Per germline, CDR1 MNHEY and CDR2 SVGAGI. CDR3 length: 14 amino acids. V was shortened by 2 bases and J by 6 bases, with 11 bases between the two germline ends.

For the CDR3, the DNA is TGCGCCAGCAGCCAAGGGGAGAATAGCAATCAGCCCCAGCATTTT. This sequence encodes CASSQGENSNQPQHF. The V gene is TRBV4-1, the J gene TRBJ1-5; D is ambiguous. Trimming pared 1 base from V and 0 bases from J, leaving 7 bases between. This CDR3 contains 15 residues. Germline V CDR1 and CDR2: MGHRA, YSYEKL.

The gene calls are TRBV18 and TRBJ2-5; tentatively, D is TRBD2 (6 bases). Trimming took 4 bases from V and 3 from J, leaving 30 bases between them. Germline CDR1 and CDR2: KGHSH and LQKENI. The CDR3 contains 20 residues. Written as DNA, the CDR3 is TGTGCCAGCTCACGGACCTCCTTGTCAGAATTTATTAGCGGTAAAGAGACCCAGTACTTC. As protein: CASSRTSLSEFISGKETQYF.

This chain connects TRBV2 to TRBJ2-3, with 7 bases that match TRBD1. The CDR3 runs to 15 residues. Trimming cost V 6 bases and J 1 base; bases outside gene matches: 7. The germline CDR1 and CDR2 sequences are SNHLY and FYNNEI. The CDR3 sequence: CASRATGFGTDTQYF. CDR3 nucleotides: TGTGCCAGCAGGGCGACAGGGTTCGGCACAGATACGCAGTATTTT.

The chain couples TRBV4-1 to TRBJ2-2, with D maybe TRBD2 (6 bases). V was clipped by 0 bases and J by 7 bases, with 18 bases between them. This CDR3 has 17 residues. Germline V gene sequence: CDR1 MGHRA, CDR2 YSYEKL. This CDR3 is CASSQDQSGVGSGELFF. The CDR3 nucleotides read TGCGCCAGCAGCCAAGATCAATCGGGAGTCGGGAGCGGGGAGCTGTTTTTT.

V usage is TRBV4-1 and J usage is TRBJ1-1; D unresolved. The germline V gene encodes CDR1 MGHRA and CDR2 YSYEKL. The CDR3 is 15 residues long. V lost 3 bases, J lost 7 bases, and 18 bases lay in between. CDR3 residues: CASSQGRAGPIEAFF. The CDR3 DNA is TGCGCCAGCAGCCAGGGGAGGGCGGGTCCCATTGAAGCTTTCTTT.

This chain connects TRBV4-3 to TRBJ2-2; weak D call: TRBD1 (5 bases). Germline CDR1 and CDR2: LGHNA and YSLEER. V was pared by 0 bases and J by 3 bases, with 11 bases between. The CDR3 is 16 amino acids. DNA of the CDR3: TGCGCCAGCAGCCAAGATCACAGGCCAGACACCGGGGAGCTGTTTTTT. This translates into CASSQDHRPDTGELFF.

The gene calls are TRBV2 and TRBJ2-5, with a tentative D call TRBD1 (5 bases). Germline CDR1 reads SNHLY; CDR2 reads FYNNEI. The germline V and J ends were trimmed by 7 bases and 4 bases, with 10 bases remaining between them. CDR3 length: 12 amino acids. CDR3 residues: CASNQGRETQYF. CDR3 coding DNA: TGTGCCAGCAATCAGGGTCGAGAGACCCAGTACTTC.

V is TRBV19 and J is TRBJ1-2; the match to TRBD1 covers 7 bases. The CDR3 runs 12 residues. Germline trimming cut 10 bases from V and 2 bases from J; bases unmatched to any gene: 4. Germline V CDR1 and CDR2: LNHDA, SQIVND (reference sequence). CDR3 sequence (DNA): TGTGCCATTGGACAGGCGAACTATGGCTACACCTTC. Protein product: CAIGQANYGYTF.

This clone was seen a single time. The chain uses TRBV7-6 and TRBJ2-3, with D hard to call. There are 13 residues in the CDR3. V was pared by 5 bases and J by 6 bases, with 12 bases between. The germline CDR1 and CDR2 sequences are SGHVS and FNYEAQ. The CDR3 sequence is CASSRTVLDTQYF. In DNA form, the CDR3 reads TGTGCCAGCAGCAGGACCGTGCTTGATACGCAGTATTTT. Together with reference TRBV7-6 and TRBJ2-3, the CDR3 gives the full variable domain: GAGVSQSPRYKVTKRGQDVALRCDPISGHVSLYWYRQALGQGPEFLTYFNYEAQQDKSGLPNDRFSAERPEGSISTLTIQRTEQRDSAMYRCASSRTVLDTQYFGPGTRLTVL.

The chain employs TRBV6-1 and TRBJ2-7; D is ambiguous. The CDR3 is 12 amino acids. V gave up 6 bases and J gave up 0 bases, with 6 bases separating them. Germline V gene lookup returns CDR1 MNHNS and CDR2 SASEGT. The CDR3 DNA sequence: TGTGCCAGCAGGACACTCTCCTACGAGCAGTACTTC. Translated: CASRTLSYEQYF.

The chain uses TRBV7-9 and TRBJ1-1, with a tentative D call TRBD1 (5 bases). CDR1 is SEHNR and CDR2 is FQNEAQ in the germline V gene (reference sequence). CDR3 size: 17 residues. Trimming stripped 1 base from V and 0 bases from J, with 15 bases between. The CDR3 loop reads CASSLGGGVGVNTEAFF. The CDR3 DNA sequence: TGTGCCAGCAGCTTAGGAGGAGGGGTCGGGGTGAACACTGAAGCTTTCTTT.

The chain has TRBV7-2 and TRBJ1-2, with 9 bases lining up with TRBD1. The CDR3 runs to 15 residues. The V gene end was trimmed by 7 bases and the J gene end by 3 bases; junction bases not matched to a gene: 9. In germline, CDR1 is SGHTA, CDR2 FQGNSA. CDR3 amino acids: CASKNPGQGYYGYTF. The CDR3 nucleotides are TGTGCCAGCAAAAACCCGGGACAGGGTTACTATGGCTACACCTTC.

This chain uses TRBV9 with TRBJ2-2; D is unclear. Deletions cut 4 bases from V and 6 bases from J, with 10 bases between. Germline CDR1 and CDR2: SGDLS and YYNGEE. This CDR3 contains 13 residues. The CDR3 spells CASSPQSAGELFF. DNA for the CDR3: TGTGCCAGCAGCCCACAGAGCGCCGGGGAGCTGTTTTTT.

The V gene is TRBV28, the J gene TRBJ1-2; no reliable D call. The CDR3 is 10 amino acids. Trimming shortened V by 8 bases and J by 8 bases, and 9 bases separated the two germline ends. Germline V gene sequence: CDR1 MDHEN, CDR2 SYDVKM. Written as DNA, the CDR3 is TGTGCCAGCGGACCACAGGGCTACACCTTC. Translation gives CASGPQGYTF.

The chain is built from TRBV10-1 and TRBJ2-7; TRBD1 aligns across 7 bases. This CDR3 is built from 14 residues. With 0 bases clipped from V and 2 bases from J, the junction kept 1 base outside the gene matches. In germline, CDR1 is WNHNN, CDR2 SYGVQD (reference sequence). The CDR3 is CASSESGQTYEQYF. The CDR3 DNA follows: TGCGCCAGCAGTGAGTCGGGACAGACCTACGAGCAGTACTTC.

This CDR3 reads CASSSIFARTPSGELFF. The CDR3 DNA follows: TGTGCCAGTAGTTCTATCTTCGCGAGGACCCCGTCCGGGGAGCTGTTTTTT. This chain joins TRBV19 and TRBJ2-2, with no clear D. Trimming left V 5 bases short and J 6 bases short, with 22 bases between. The germline V gene encodes CDR1 LNHDA and CDR2 SQIVND (reference sequence). The CDR3 runs 17 residues.

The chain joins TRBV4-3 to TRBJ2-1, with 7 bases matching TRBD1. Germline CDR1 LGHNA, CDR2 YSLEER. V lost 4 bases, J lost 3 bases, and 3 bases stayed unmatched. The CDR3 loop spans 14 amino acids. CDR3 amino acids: CASSRDRRYNEQFF. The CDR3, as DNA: TGCGCCAGCAGCCGGGACAGACGCTACAATGAGCAGTTCTTC.

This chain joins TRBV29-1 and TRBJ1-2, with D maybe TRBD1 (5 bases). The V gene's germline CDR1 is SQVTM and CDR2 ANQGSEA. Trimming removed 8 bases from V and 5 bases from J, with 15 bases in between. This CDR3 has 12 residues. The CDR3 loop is CSSGGGGYGYTF. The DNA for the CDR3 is TGCAGCTCTGGGGGTGGGGGTTATGGCTACACCTTC. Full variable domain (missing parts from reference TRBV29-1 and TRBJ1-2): SAVISQKPSRDICQRGTSLTIQCQVDSQVTMMFWYRQQPGQSLTLIATANQGSEATYESGFVIDKFPISRPNLTFSTLTVSNMSPEDSSIYLCSSGGGGYGYTFGSGTRLTVV.

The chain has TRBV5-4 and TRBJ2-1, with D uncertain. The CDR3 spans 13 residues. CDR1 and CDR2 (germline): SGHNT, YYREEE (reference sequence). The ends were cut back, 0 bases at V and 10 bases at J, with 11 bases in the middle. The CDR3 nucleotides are TGTGCCAGCAGCTTGGGGGTAGTCGGCGAGCAGTTCTTC. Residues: CASSLGVVGEQFF.

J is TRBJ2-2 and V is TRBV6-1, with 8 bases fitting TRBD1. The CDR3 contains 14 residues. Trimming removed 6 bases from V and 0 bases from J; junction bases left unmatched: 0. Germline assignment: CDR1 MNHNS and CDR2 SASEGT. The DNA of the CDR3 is TGTGCCAGCAGGGACAGGGCGAACACCGGGGAGCTGTTTTTT. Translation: CASRDRANTGELFF.

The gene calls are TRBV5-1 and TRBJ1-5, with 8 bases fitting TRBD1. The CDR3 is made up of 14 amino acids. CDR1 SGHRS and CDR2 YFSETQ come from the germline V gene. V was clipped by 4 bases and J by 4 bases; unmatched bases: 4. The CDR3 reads CASSKGQANQPQHF. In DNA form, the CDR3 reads TGCGCCAGCAGCAAGGGACAGGCTAATCAGCCCCAGCATTTT.

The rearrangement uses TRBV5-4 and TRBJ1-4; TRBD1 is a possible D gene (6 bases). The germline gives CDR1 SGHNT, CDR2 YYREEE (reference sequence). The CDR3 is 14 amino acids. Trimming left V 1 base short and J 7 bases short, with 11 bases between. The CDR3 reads CASSLQGWGEKLFF. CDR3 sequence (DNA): TGTGCCAGCAGCTTGCAGGGGTGGGGTGAAAAACTGTTTTTT.

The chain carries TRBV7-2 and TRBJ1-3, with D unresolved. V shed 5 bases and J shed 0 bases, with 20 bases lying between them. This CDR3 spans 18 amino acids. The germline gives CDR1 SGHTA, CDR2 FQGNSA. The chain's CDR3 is CASSARETGRSSGNTIYF. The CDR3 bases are TGTGCCAGCAGCGCGAGGGAAACCGGACGGTCCTCTGGAAACACCATATATTTT.

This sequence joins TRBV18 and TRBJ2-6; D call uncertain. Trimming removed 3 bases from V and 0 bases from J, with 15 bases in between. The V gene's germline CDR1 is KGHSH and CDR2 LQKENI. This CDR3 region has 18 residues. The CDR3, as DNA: TGTGCCAGCTCACCGGCAACCCAGGTTAACTCTGGGGCCAACGTCCTGACTTTC. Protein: CASSPATQVNSGANVLTF.

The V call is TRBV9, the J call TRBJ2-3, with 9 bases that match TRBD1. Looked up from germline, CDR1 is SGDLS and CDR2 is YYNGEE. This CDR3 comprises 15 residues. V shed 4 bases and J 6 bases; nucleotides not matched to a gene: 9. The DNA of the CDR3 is TGTGCCAGCAGCCCGACAGGGGGTCTTAAGGATACGCAGTATTTT. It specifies CASSPTGGLKDTQYF.

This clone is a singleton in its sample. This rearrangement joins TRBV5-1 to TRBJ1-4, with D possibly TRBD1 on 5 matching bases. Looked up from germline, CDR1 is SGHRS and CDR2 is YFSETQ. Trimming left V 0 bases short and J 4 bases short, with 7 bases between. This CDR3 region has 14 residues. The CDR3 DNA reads TGCGCCAGCAGCTTGGGGGACCTTAATGAAAAACTGTTTTTT. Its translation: CASSLGDLNEKLFF.

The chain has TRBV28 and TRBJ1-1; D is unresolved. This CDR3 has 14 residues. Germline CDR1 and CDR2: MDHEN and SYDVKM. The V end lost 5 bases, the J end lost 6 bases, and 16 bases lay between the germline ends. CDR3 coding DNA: TGTGCCAGCAGTCCCCAGCAACAGTGGCCTGAAGCTTTCTTT. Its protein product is CASSPQQQWPEAFF. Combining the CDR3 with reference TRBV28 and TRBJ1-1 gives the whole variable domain DVKVTQSSRYLVKRTGEKVFLECVQDMDHENMFWYRQDPGLGLRLIYFSYDVKMKEKGDIPEGYSVSREKKERFSLILESASTNQTSMYLCASSPQQQWPEAFFGQGTRLTVV.

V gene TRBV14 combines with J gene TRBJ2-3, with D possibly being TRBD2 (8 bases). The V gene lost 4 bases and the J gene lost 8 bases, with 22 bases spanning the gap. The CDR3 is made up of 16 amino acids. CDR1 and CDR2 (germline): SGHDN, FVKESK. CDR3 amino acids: CASSRGGTAISPTQYF. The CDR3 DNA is TGTGCCAGCAGCCGCGGGGGGACAGCAATCTCCCCTACGCAGTATTTT.